A few counts support the clone carrying this T cell receptor beta chain. Antigen specificity is unknown. This sample stems from a study of blood T cells in healthy people across ages. Regarding the study as a whole: Per million T cells, TCR beta diversity dropped about linearly as age rose.

With a J-beta primer mix and a sample-barcoded 5' primer, a second PCR ran 7 to 11 cycles. TCRdb re-derived calls from the 5' RACE reads in MiXCR, one entry per CDR3 protein. The data show roughly 2 million distinct CDR3 sequences, 40% to 55% seen once. The CDR3 totals 11 residues. Trimming removed 8 bases at V and 5 bases at J, with 8 bases between. Germline CDR1 and CDR2: SGHAT and FQNNGV. Sequenced material: blood. The J gene is TRBJ2-3, the V gene TRBV11-2; D remains unclear. The TCR originated in a woman aged 40 to 55 in good health. The CDR3 protein is CASAVVDTQYF. The DNA for the CDR3 is TGTGCCAGCGCGGTTGTAGATACGCAGTATTTT.